The 19 T cell receptor beta chains given below trace back to one sample, sequenced in a study of tumor-infiltrating lymphocytes in localized non-small cell lung cancer. TCRdb's copy holds only in-frame clones and misses some; the assay was immunoSEQ multiplex PCR. The sample lists about 9,700 clones, about 78% occurring once. The sequenced material came from lung tumor tissue. The receptors derive from a human donor with non-small cell lung cancer.

This chain links TRBV11-2 with TRBJ2-7, with 11 positions matching TRBD1. Trimming took 2 bases from V and 7 from J; bases not matched to a gene: 4. CDR3 length: 14 amino acids. Per germline, CDR1 SGHAT and CDR2 FQNNGV. In nucleotides, the CDR3 is TGTGCCAGCAGCTTAAGGACAGGGGGCAAAGAGCAGTACTTC. As protein: CASSLRTGGKEQYF.

This clone is a singleton in its sample. The V gene is TRBV30, the J gene TRBJ1-2; possible D gene TRBD1, 6 bases. CDR1 and CDR2 from the germline V gene are GTSNPN and SVGIG (reference sequence). V shed 0 bases and J shed 7 bases, with 12 bases lying between them. The CDR3 spans 13 residues. CDR3 coding DNA: TGTGCCTGGAGTGTACGGGGGGCAGTTGGCTACACCTTC. It is translated as CAWSVRGAVGYTF.

There are a few counts of this clone. Other DNA sequences in the same sample also yield this CDR3. This sequence joins TRBV4-2 and TRBJ2-1, with 9 bases identical to TRBD2. The germline gives CDR1 LGHNA, CDR2 YNFKEQ. The CDR3 runs 16 residues. V was pared by 0 bases and J by 4 bases, with 4 bases of the junction left unmatched. CDR3 loop: CASSQEGLAGYNEQFF. In nucleotides, the CDR3 is TGTGCCAGCAGCCAAGAAGGCCTAGCGGGGTACAATGAGCAGTTCTTC.

The chain is built from TRBV4-2 and TRBJ2-7, with D possibly TRBD1 on 7 matching bases. The CDR3 has 14 amino acids. Trimming stripped 4 bases from V and 5 bases from J, with 15 bases between. Germline CDR1 and CDR2: LGHNA and YNFKEQ. The chain's CDR3 is CASSRDREVHEQYF. In nucleotides, the CDR3 is TGTGCCAGCAGCCGAGACAGGGAGGTCCACGAGCAGTACTTC.

This clone was counted between two and nine times. J is TRBJ2-1 and V is TRBV7-6; possibly TRBD2 for D (5 bases). V shed 6 bases and J shed 2 bases, with 17 bases lying between them. The CDR3 length is 16 residues. In germline, CDR1 is SGHVS, CDR2 FNYEAQ. CDR3 region: CASSRLLATAYNEQFF. The DNA of the CDR3 is TGTGCCAGCAGTCGACTACTCGCCACGGCCTACAATGAGCAGTTCTTC.

The gene calls are TRBV18 and TRBJ2-7; D may be TRBD2 (5 bases). The germline V and J ends were trimmed by 2 bases and 0 bases, with 8 bases remaining between them. Germline CDR1 reads KGHSH; CDR2 reads LQKENI. This CDR3 has 14 amino acids. CDR3 bases: TGTGCCAGCTCACCAAGAAGCGGCTCCTACGAGCAGTACTTC. This encodes CASSPRSGSYEQYF. The complete variable domain, with remaining parts taken from reference TRBV18 and TRBJ2-7, reads NAGVMQNPRHLVRRRGQEARLRCSPMKGHSHVYWYRQLPEEGLKFMVYLQKENIIDESGMPKERFSAEFPKEGPSILRIQQVVRGDSAAYFCASSPRSGSYEQYFGPGTRLTVT.

The chain is built from TRBV6-5 and TRBJ1-2; D not resolved. Per the germline V gene, CDR1 is MNHEY and CDR2 is SVGAGI. The CDR3 totals 13 residues. V dropped 6 bases and J dropped 3 bases, with 11 bases sitting between them. The CDR3 here is CASSHRTHYGYTF. The CDR3 bases are TGTGCCAGCAGCCATAGGACGCACTATGGCTACACCTTC.

The V and J genes are TRBV10-3 and TRBJ1-5; 9 bases map to TRBD1. There are 15 residues in the CDR3. CDR1 ENHRY and CDR2 SYGVKD come from the germline V gene. Trimming at V came to 10 bases and at J to 1 base, leaving 8 bases not matched to a gene. CDR3 region: CASSTGTGSNQPQHF. The DNA for the CDR3 is TGTGCCAGCTCAACCGGGACAGGGAGCAATCAGCCCCAGCATTTT.

The V gene is TRBV4-1, the J gene TRBJ1-6; 10 bases align to TRBD1. Germline CDR1 reads MGHRA; CDR2 reads YSYEKL. The CDR3 totals 17 residues. With V trimmed by 4 bases and J by 4 bases, 7 bases remained unmatched. The CDR3 loop is CASSRDPGQGYNSPLHF. DNA for the CDR3: TGCGCCAGCAGCCGAGACCCGGGACAGGGGTATAATTCACCCCTCCACTTT.

Details on this clone: Sequence at one end of the junction differs from germline and may be a read error. Other DNA sequences in this specimen translate into the identical CDR3. CDR3 region: CASSSDGGSGETQYF. In DNA, the CDR3 is TGTGCCAGCAGCTCGGACGGGGGGTCAGGAGAGACCCAGTACTTC. The chain joins TRBV5-1 to TRBJ2-5; 7 bases agree with TRBD2. This CDR3 has 15 amino acids. Germline CDR1 SGHRS, CDR2 YFSETQ.

This clone was seen more than once but under ten times. The chain carries TRBV7-3 and TRBJ2-2, with a tentative D call TRBD2 (6 bases). The V gene lost 2 bases and the J gene lost 1 base, with 11 bases spanning the gap. The CDR3 totals 16 residues. In germline, CDR1 is SGHTA, CDR2 FQGTGA. The CDR3 is CASSLPVGGNTGELFF. The CDR3 DNA reads TGTGCCAGCAGCTTACCCGTCGGGGGGAACACCGGGGAGCTGTTTTTT.

This clone was found once. V is TRBV29-1 and J is TRBJ2-7, with 7 bases matching TRBD1. CDR1 and CDR2 from the germline V gene are SQVTM and ANQGSEA. V gave up 4 bases and J gave up 3 bases; unmatched junction bases: 3. The length of the CDR3 is 12 residues. The CDR3 region has the DNA TGCAGCGTTGGACAGGGCCGCTACGAGCAGTACTTC. Its protein product is CSVGQGRYEQYF.

The chain couples TRBV2 to TRBJ1-4, with D tentatively TRBD1 (5 bases). The CDR3 runs 13 residues. The V end was cut by 7 bases, the J end by 8 bases, with 14 bases between. The germline gives CDR1 SNHLY, CDR2 FYNNEI. The CDR3, as DNA: TGTGCCAGCACCCGCAGGGTGGGCGAAAAACTGTTTTTT. Protein product: CASTRRVGEKLFF. The full variable domain, with the rest looked up from reference TRBV2 and TRBJ1-4, is EPEVTQTPSHQVTQMGQEVILRCVPISNHLYFYWYRQILGQKVEFLVSFYNNEISEKSEIFDDQFSVERPDGSNFTLKIRSTKLEDSAMYFCASTRRVGEKLFFGSGTQLSVL.

The gene calls are TRBV5-1 and TRBJ1-6, with TRBD1 matching 9 bases. V dropped 4 bases and J dropped 10; count of bases not matched to a gene: 9. This CDR3 comprises 15 residues. Germline V gene sequence: CDR1 SGHRS, CDR2 YFSETQ. CDR3 loop: CASSPGDRDGSPLHF. In nucleotides, the CDR3 is TGCGCCAGCAGCCCGGGGGACAGGGATGGATCACCCCTCCACTTT.

J is TRBJ1-1 and V is TRBV29-1; a possible D gene is TRBD1 (6 bases). V was clipped by 7 bases and J by 8 bases, with 11 bases between them. This CDR3 has 10 residues. Per germline, CDR1 SQVTM and CDR2 ANQGSEA. CDR3 protein: CSALDREAFF. The CDR3 bases are TGCAGCGCCCTAGACAGGGAAGCTTTCTTT. The variable domain in full, completed from reference TRBV29-1 and TRBJ1-1, reads SAVISQKPSRDICQRGTSLTIQCQVDSQVTMMFWYRQQPGQSLTLIATANQGSEATYESGFVIDKFPISRPNLTFSTLTVSNMSPEDSSIYLCSALDREAFFGQGTRLTVV.

This sequence joins TRBV28 and TRBJ1-2, with D maybe TRBD1 (5 bases). Germline V CDR1 and CDR2: MDHEN, SYDVKM. Trimming left V 6 bases short and J 10 bases short, with 15 bases between. The CDR3 extends over 12 amino acids. For the CDR3, the DNA is TGTGCCAGCAGGATGGGGGGGAAGGCCTACACCTTC. The encoded protein is CASRMGGKAYTF.

This clone was picked up one time. The chain is built from TRBV6-1 and TRBJ1-4; no firm D call. In germline, CDR1 is MNHNS, CDR2 SASEGT. This CDR3 region has 12 residues. Trimming removed 0 bases from V and 8 bases from J, with 4 bases in between. CDR3 sequence: CASSEAREKLFF. Here the CDR3 DNA reads TGTGCCAGCAGTGAAGCGAGGGAAAAACTGTTTTTT.

This clone was seen only once. The chain combines TRBV28 with TRBJ1-5; TRBD1 aligns across 8 bases. The CDR3 length is 16 residues. With 4 bases clipped from V and 4 bases from J, the junction kept 9 bases outside the gene matches. Per germline, CDR1 MDHEN and CDR2 SYDVKM. CDR3 DNA sequence: TGTGCCAGCAGTTCACCCTCAACAGGGGGTAATCAGCCCCAGCATTTT. Translated, it gives CASSSPSTGGNQPQHF.

CDR3: CASSHYDRGNTEAFF. The DNA of the CDR3 is TGTGCCAGCAGCCATTACGACAGGGGGAACACTGAAGCTTTCTTT. The chain uses TRBV5-4 and TRBJ1-1, with 8 nucleotides matching TRBD1. The CDR3 runs to 15 residues. CDR1 is SGHNT and CDR2 is YYREEE in the germline V gene (reference sequence). Trimming cost V 4 bases and J 1 base; bases outside gene matches: 6.